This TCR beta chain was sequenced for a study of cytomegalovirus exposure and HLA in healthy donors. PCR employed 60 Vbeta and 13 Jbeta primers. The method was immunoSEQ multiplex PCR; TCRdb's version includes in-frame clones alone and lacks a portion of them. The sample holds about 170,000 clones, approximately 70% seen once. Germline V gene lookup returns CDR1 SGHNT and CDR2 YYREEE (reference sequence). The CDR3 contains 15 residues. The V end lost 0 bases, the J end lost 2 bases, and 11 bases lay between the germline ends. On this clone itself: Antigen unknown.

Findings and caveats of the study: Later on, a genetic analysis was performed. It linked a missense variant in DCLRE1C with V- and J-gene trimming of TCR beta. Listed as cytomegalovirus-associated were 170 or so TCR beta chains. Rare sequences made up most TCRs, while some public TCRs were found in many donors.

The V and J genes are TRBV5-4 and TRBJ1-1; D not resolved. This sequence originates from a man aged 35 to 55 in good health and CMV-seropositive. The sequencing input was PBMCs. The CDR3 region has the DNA TGTGCCAGCAGCTTGGAGAGCCATCCTAACACTGAAGCTTTCTTT. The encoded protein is CASSLESHPNTEAFF. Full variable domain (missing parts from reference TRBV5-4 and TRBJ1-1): ETGVTQSPTHLIKTRGQQVTLRCSSQSGHNTVSWYQQALGQGPQFIFQYYREEENGRGNFPPRFSGLQFPNYSSELNVNALELDDSALYLCASSLESHPNTEAFFGQGTRLTVV.